Listed here are 21 T cell receptor beta chains from one sample, sequenced in a study of PD-L1 blockade in urothelial cancer. Assay: immunoSEQ multiplex PCR; the TCRdb copy retains only in-frame clones and omits some. Seen here are more than 75,000 clones, 90% observed once, and the top ten hold around a tenth. Here the sequenced sample was PBMCs, taken around atezolizumab (anti-PD-L1) treatment. Receptors were obtained from a man between 60 and 75 years old with urothelial cancer.

This chain uses TRBV4-2 with TRBJ2-6; TRBD2 agrees at 11 bases. Germline V gives CDR1 LGHNA, CDR2 YNFKEQ. With 0 bases clipped from V and 3 bases from J, the junction kept 7 bases outside the gene matches. This CDR3 is built from 19 residues. The CDR3 DNA is TGTGCCAGCAGCCAAGATGAGTACCTAGCGGGAGGTGGGGCCAACGTCCTGACTTTC. Its translation is CASSQDEYLAGGGANVLTF.

V usage is TRBV18 and J usage is TRBJ2-1, with D possibly matching TRBD2 (6 bases). With 3 bases removed from V and 8 bases from J, the gap between germline ends came to 17 bases. The CDR3 runs to 15 residues. Germline V gene lookup returns CDR1 KGHSH and CDR2 LQKENI. DNA of the CDR3: TGTGCCAGCTCACCGTCAATCGGGAGCATACATGAGCAGTTCTTC. Protein: CASSPSIGSIHEQFF.

This chain joins TRBV6-1 and TRBJ1-1, with D possibly TRBD1 on 5 matching bases. V was trimmed by 6 bases and J by 3 bases, leaving 14 bases between them. The CDR3 loop spans 14 amino acids. Germline CDR1 MNHNS, CDR2 SASEGT. The CDR3 nucleotides read TGTGCCAGCAGGGTGGGAGGGGCGGACACTGAAGCTTTCTTT. The encoded protein is CASRVGGADTEAFF.

The rearrangement joins TRBV4-3 to TRBJ2-3, with 8 bases aligning to TRBD2. The trim removed 1 base at V and 4 bases at J, leaving 4 bases unmatched. Germline CDR1 and CDR2: LGHNA and YSLEER. The CDR3 extends over 15 amino acids. CDR3 loop: CASSQGTSKSDTQYF. DNA of the CDR3: TGCGCCAGCAGCCAAGGGACTAGCAAGTCAGATACGCAGTATTTT.

V gene TRBV9 combines with J gene TRBJ2-3; 7 bases fit TRBD2. CDR1 is SGDLS and CDR2 is YYNGEE in the germline V gene. This CDR3 has 14 residues. Losses at the gene ends were 0 bases for V and 4 bases for J; bases not matched to a gene: 2. The CDR3 coding sequence is TGTGCCAGCAGCGTAGCGGGAGGCTCAGATACGCAGTATTTT. This codes for CASSVAGGSDTQYF.

The chain carries TRBV29-1 and TRBJ1-4; D uncertain. V was trimmed by 7 bases and J by 6 bases, leaving 12 bases between them. The CDR3 totals 12 residues. Per germline, CDR1 SQVTM and CDR2 ANQGSEA. The CDR3 is CSAARTDEKLFF. DNA of the CDR3: TGCAGCGCTGCCCGTACAGATGAAAAACTGTTTTTT.

This clone was observed a handful of times. This chain links TRBV27 with TRBJ2-2, with 10 bases fitting TRBD1. The V gene's germline CDR1 is MNHEY and CDR2 SMNVEV (reference sequence). With 6 bases clipped from V and 5 bases from J, the junction kept 9 bases outside the gene matches. There are 16 residues in the CDR3. Here the CDR3 DNA reads TGTGCCAGCAGCCATCGACAGGGGGCGGGGACCGGGGAGCTGTTTTTT. Protein product: CASSHRQGAGTGELFF.

The J gene is TRBJ2-2, the V gene TRBV7-2; 8 bases match TRBD2. The CDR3 is 15 residues long. Per the germline V gene, CDR1 is SGHTA and CDR2 is FQGNSA. With 5 bases clipped from V and 5 bases from J, the junction kept 7 bases outside the gene matches. The DNA of the CDR3 is TGTGCCAGCAGCCCGCGGGGGGCCGGGACCGGGGAGCTGTTTTTT. It translates to CASSPRGAGTGELFF.

The chain combines TRBV11-3 with TRBJ2-1, with TRBD1 matching over 7 bases. CDR3 length equals 15 residues. Germline V gene sequence: CDR1 SGHNT, CDR2 YENEEA. The V segment lost 6 bases and the J segment 4 bases; nucleotides outside the gene matches: 9. For the CDR3, the DNA is TGTGCCAGCAGTCAGGGGGTTGGGGAGTACAATGAGCAGTTCTTC. This sequence encodes CASSQGVGEYNEQFF.

The sample holds one count of this clone. V usage is TRBV19 and J usage is TRBJ2-1, with TRBD2 matching 9 bases. The V gene end was trimmed by 4 bases and the J gene end by 8 bases; junction bases not matched to a gene: 12. The length of the CDR3 is 16 residues. Germline loops: CDR1 LNHDA, CDR2 SQIVND (reference sequence). CDR3 residues: CASSRGLRGGPDEQFF. Here the CDR3 DNA reads TGTGCCAGTAGTAGGGGGTTGCGGGGGGGGCCGGATGAGCAGTTCTTC.

This chain uses TRBV4-1 with TRBJ2-5, with TRBD1 identical over 7 bases. This CDR3 is 15 amino acids long. CDR1 and CDR2 from the germline V gene are MGHRA and YSYEKL. Trimming removed 4 bases from V and 2 bases from J; junction bases left unmatched: 7. In nucleotides, the CDR3 is TGCGCCAGCAGCCGCTCCGGGACAGTTCAAGAGACCCAGTACTTC. As protein: CASSRSGTVQETQYF.

The chain recombines TRBV6-1 with TRBJ1-4; TRBD1 aligns across 7 bases. The ends lost 2 bases at V and 0 bases at J; junction bases unmatched: 18. Germline V CDR1 and CDR2: MNHNS, SASEGT. This CDR3 has 21 amino acids. This chain's CDR3 is CASSEFLSPVRTGATNEKLFF. The CDR3 bases are TGTGCCAGCAGTGAATTCCTATCTCCCGTCCGGACAGGTGCAACTAATGAAAAACTGTTTTTT.

V gene TRBV6-1 combines with J gene TRBJ2-2; a possible D gene is TRBD2 (6 bases). The CDR3 contains 15 residues. V dropped 1 base and J dropped 1 base, with 7 bases sitting between them. Germline V gene data show CDR1 as MNHNS and CDR2 as SASEGT. The CDR3 loop is CASSEVRGNTGELFF. In DNA, the CDR3 is TGTGCCAGCAGTGAAGTGCGGGGGAACACCGGGGAGCTGTTTTTT.

The chain links TRBV7-2 to TRBJ2-3; 8 positions agree with TRBD2. Germline V gene lookup returns CDR1 SGHTA and CDR2 FQGNSA. After removal of 5 bases from V and 1 base from J, the junction contained 5 bases not matched to a gene. CDR3 length: 15 amino acids. The CDR3 nucleotides read TGTGCCAGCAGCCTCGGACTAGCTGGCACAGATACGCAGTATTTT. This sequence encodes CASSLGLAGTDTQYF.

The chain employs TRBV9 and TRBJ2-2, with 10 bases fitting TRBD2. CDR1 is SGDLS, CDR2 YYNGEE, per germline. Trimming removed 4 bases from V and 5 bases from J; junction bases left unmatched: 8. The length of the CDR3 is 16 residues. CDR3 bases: TGTGCCAGCAGCACAAGCGGGGGGGCAGAAACCGGGGAGCTGTTTTTT. It encodes CASSTSGGAETGELFF.

V usage is TRBV5-4 and J usage is TRBJ1-2; 11 bases align to TRBD1. This CDR3 is 14 amino acids long. Germline V lookup: CDR1 SGHNT, CDR2 YYREEE (reference sequence). V shed 3 bases and J 5 bases; nucleotides not matched to a gene: 3. CDR3 DNA sequence: TGTGCCAGCAGCTCCCGGGACAGGGGGTATGGCTACACCTTC. Translating it yields CASSSRDRGYGYTF.

The J gene is TRBJ2-2, the V gene TRBV9; maybe TRBD1 (6 bases). The V gene lost 0 bases and the J gene lost 2 bases, with 14 bases spanning the gap. CDR3 size: 17 residues. CDR1 is SGDLS, CDR2 YYNGEE, per germline. The chain's CDR3 is CASSVGVGRGNTGELFF. The CDR3 coding sequence is TGTGCCAGCAGCGTAGGGGTAGGCAGGGGTAACACCGGGGAGCTGTTTTTT.

The rearrangement links TRBV2 to TRBJ2-7; 8 nucleotides agree with TRBD1. The CDR3 runs to 13 residues. V lost 6 bases to trimming and J lost 6 bases; unmatched junction nucleotides: 7. CDR1 and CDR2 (germline): SNHLY, FYNNEI. CDR3 region: CASRGQGRSEQYF. The CDR3 nucleotides read TGTGCCAGCAGAGGACAGGGAAGAAGCGAGCAGTACTTC.

The V call is TRBV5-1, the J call TRBJ2-7, with 11 nucleotides matching TRBD1. Germline trimming cut 4 bases from V and 3 bases from J; bases unmatched to any gene: 6. The germline gives CDR1 SGHRS, CDR2 YFSETQ. The CDR3 is made up of 15 amino acids. This CDR3 reads CASSHSGTGGYEQYF. CDR3 coding DNA: TGCGCCAGCAGCCATTCCGGGACAGGGGGCTACGAGCAGTACTTC.

This sequence joins TRBV4-2 and TRBJ1-3, with 7 bases identical to TRBD1. Trimming at V came to 4 bases and at J to 0 bases, leaving 12 bases not matched to a gene. Germline CDR1 LGHNA, CDR2 YNFKEQ. The CDR3 loop spans 18 amino acids. CDR3 in amino acids: CASSRRDRSFFSGNTIYF. In nucleotides, the CDR3 is TGTGCCAGCAGCCGCCGGGACAGAAGTTTTTTCTCTGGAAACACCATATATTTT.

This clone was found once. This sequence joins TRBV6-1 and TRBJ1-5; possibly TRBD1 for D (6 bases). The germline V gene encodes CDR1 MNHNS and CDR2 SASEGT. The CDR3 runs 16 residues. V shed 4 bases and J shed 6 bases, with 19 bases lying between them. CDR3 DNA sequence: TGTGCCAGCAGTGGCGGTCGGACAGCGCGGCTTCAGCCCCAGCATTTT. It specifies CASSGGRTARLQPQHF.